This T cell receptor beta chain originates from a study of blood T cells in healthy people across ages. The overall study: About one barcoded beta molecule was captured per two T cells (by template switching).

The length of the CDR3 is 12 residues. Germline CDR1 SGHAT, CDR2 FQNNGV. Trimming took 6 bases from V and 8 from J, leaving 14 bases between them. Samples each yielded at least 5 micrograms of total RNA. Details on this clonotype: Its target is not known.

Notes on the study in general: Per million T cells, TCR beta diversity dropped roughly linearly as age increased. There were more naive CD4+ cells and higher diversity in long-lived donors than in aged donors.

Then a second PCR, running about 6 to 11 cycles, was carried out with a sample-barcoded 5' primer and a J-beta primer mix. From the 5' RACE reads, TCRdb called clonotypes with MiXCR, one entry per CDR3 protein. The data contain around 870,000 distinct CDR3 sequences, under 30% of them seen just once; the ten biggest clones take up 17%. Source material: blood. This receptor was identified in a woman of 80 years or more in good health. V usage is TRBV11-2 and J usage is TRBJ2-7; D is perhaps TRBD2 (6 bases). The CDR3 protein is CASSADGGKQYF. CDR3 DNA: TGTGCCAGCAGTGCAGACGGAGGGAAGCAGTACTTC.